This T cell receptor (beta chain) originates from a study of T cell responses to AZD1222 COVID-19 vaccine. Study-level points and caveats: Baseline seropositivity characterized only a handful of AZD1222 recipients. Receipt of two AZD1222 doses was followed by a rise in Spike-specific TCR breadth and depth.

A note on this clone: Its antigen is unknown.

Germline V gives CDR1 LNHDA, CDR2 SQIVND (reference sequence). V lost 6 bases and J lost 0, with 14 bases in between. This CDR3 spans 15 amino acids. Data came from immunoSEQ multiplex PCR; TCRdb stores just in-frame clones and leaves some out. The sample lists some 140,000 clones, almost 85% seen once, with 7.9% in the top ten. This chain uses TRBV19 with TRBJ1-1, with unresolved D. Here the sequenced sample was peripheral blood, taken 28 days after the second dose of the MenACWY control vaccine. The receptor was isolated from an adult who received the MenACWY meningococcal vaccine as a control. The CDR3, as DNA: TGTGCCAGTAGGGGTTTGGGCGCTTTGAACACTGAAGCTTTCTTT. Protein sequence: CASRGLGALNTEAFF. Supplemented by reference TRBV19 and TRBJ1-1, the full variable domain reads DGGITQSPKYLFRKEGQNVTLSCEQNLNHDAMYWYRQDPGQGLRLIYYSQIVNDFQKGDIAEGYSVSREKKESFPLTVTSAQKNPTAFYLCASRGLGALNTEAFFGQGTRLTVV.